Here is one T cell receptor beta chain with its context. Its target is unknown. These data are taken from a study of cytomegalovirus exposure and HLA in healthy donors. CDR1 is LNHDA and CDR2 is SQIVND in the germline V gene (reference sequence). The CDR3 spans 15 residues. Trimming took 8 bases from V and 7 from J; bases not matched to a gene: 13. General study results and limits: Using a false discovery rate of 0.05, a later analysis showed that 16,951 TCR beta sequences were associated with HLA alleles. Evidence from a later analysis indicated that most CMV-associated TCR beta chains looked HLA-restricted. Usually a TCR sequence was rare, but some public TCRs were found in many donors. Available immune exposure information was restricted to CMV serostatus only.

13 Jbeta primers and 60 Vbeta primers were used for the PCR. Only in-frame clones appear in the TCRdb table, and some are missing; sequencing was by immunoSEQ multiplex PCR. In the table there are 150,000 to 200,000 clones, around three quarters of which are singletons. The gene calls are TRBV19 and TRBJ1-4; 7 bases are a match to TRBD1. This TCR derives from a woman under 40 in good health and CMV-seropositive. Material: PBMCs. The CDR3 bases are TGTGCCAGTCGTCCTCAGGGGGAGTGGGGTGAAAAACTGTTTTTT. It encodes CASRPQGEWGEKLFF.